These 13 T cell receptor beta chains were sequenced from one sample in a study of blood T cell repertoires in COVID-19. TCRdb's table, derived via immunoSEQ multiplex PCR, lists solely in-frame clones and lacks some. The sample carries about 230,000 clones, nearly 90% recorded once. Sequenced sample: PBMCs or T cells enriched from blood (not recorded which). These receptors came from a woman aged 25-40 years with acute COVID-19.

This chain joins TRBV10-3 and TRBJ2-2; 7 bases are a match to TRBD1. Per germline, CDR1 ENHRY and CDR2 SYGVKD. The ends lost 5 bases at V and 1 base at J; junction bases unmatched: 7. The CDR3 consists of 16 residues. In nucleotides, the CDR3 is TGTGCCATCAGTCCTCCCGGGACAGTGAACACCGGGGAGCTGTTTTTT. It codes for CAISPPGTVNTGELFF.

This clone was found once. The CDR3 loop reads CASSPQGTGSNEKLFF. The CDR3, as DNA: TGTGCCAGCAGCCCCCAAGGGACAGGGTCTAATGAAAAACTGTTTTTT. V and J are TRBV16 and TRBJ1-4; the match to TRBD1 covers 9 bases. The V and J ends lost 4 bases and 3 bases, in that order; junction bases with no gene match: 6. CDR3 length: 16 amino acids. Per germline, CDR1 KGHSY and CDR2 FQNENV.

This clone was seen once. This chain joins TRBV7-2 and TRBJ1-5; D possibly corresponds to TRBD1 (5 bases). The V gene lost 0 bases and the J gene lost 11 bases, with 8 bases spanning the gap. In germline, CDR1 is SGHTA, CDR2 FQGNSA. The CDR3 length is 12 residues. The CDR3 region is CASSLAGQAQHF. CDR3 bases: TGTGCCAGCAGCTTAGCGGGGCAGGCCCAGCATTTT.

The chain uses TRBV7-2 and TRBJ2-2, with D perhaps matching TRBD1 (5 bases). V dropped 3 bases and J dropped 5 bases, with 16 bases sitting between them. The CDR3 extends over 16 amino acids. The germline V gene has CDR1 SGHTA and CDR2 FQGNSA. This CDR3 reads CASSFAQGLKTGELFF. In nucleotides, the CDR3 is TGTGCCAGCAGCTTTGCGCAGGGATTGAAAACCGGGGAGCTGTTTTTT.

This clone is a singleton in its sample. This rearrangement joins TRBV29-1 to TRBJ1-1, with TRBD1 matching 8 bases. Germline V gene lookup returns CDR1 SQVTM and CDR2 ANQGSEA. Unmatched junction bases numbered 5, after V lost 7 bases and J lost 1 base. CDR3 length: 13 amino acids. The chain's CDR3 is CSAEGQANTEAFF. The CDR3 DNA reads TGCAGCGCTGAGGGACAGGCGAACACTGAAGCTTTCTTT.

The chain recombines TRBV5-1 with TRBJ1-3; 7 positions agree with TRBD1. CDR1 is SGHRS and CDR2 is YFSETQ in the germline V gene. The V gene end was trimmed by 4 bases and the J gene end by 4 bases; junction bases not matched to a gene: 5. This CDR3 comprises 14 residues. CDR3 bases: TGCGCCAGCAGCCCGGGGACAGAGGGAAACACCATATATTTT. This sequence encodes CASSPGTEGNTIYF.

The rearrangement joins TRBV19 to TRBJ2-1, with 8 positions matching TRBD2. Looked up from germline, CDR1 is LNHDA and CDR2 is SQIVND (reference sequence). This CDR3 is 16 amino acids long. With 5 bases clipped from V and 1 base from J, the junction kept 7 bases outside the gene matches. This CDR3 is CASSWRAGGSYNEQFF. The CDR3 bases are TGTGCCAGTAGTTGGAGGGCGGGGGGTTCCTACAATGAGCAGTTCTTC.

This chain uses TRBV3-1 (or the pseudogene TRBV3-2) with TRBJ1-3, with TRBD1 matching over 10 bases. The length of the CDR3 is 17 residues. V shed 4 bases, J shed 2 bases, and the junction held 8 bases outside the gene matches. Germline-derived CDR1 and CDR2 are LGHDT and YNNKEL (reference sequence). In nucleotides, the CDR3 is TGTGCCAGCAGCCTGGACAGGGGGAATAAGGCTGGAAACACCATATATTTT. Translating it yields CASSLDRGNKAGNTIYF.

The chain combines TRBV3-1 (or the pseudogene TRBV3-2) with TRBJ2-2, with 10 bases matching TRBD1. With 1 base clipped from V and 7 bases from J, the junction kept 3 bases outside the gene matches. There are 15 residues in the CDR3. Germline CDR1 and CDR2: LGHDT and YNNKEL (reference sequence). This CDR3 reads CASSQGGQGIGELFF. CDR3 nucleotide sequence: TGTGCCAGCAGCCAAGGGGGACAGGGGATCGGGGAGCTGTTTTTT.

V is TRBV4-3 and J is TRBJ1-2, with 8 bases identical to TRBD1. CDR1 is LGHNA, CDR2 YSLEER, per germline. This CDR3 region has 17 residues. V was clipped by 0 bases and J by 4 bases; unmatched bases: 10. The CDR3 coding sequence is TGCGCCAGCAGCCAAGATGCGGGACAGGAGAGTTCCTATGGCTACACCTTC. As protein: CASSQDAGQESSYGYTF.

The CDR3 protein is CASSSAGGAGTQYF. The CDR3 nucleotides read TGTGCCAGCAGCTCAGCGGGGGGGGCGGGTACGCAGTATTTT. J is TRBJ2-3 and V is TRBV7-6; 10 nucleotides match TRBD2. Germline trimming cut 4 bases from V and 8 bases from J; bases unmatched to any gene: 6. In germline, CDR1 is SGHVS, CDR2 FNYEAQ. The CDR3 spans 14 residues.

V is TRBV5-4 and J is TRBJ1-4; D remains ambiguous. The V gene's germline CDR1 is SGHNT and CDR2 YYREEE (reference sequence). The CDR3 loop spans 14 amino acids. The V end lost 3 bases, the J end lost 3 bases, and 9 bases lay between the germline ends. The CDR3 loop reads CASSSRAANEKLFF. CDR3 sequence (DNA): TGTGCCAGCAGCTCGCGAGCTGCTAATGAAAAACTGTTTTTT.

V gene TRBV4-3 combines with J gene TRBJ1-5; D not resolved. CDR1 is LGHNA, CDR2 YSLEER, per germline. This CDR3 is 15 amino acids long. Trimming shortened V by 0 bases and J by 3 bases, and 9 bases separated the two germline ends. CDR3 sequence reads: CASSQDTAVNQPQHF. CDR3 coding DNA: TGCGCCAGCAGCCAAGATACCGCAGTCAATCAGCCCCAGCATTTT.